Below, 17 T cell receptor beta chains from the same sample are listed, as sequenced in a study of CD8+CD57+ T cells in acquired aplastic anemia. For CDR3 and TCR beta VDJ profiling, genomic DNA was the template used. TCRdb called the reads again in MiXCR, with one record for every CDR3 protein. This sample has about half a million distinct CDR3 sequences; around 33% occur once, and the top ten carry 0.7% to 1%. In patients chosen for sequencing, flow cytometry had shown CD8+CD57+ cell expansion. Specimen: sorted CD4+, CD8+, or CD8+CD57+ T cells (not recorded which) from PBMCs. The receptors were sampled from a human donor with aplastic anemia.

This clonotype was observed a few times. This chain connects TRBV5-1 to TRBJ2-2; D ambiguous. There are 12 residues in the CDR3. The V gene lost 0 bases and the J gene lost 9 bases, with 6 bases spanning the gap. Germline CDR1 is SGHRS and CDR2 is YFSETQ. In nucleotides, the CDR3 is TGCGCCAGCAGCTTGGCCTGGAGGGAGCTGTTTTTT. Translating it yields CASSLAWRELFF.

This clonotype was seen many times. This chain joins TRBV7-2 and TRBJ2-7; TRBD2 might be the D (6 bases). Germline lookup yields CDR1 SGHTA and CDR2 FQGNSA. V lost 3 bases and J lost 4, with 13 bases in between. The CDR3 is 14 residues long. The CDR3 DNA reads TGTGCCAGCAGCTTCTCGTCCAGCGGGTACGAGCAGTACTTC. It specifies CASSFSSSGYEQYF.

At least ten counts were recorded for this clonotype. The chain carries TRBV29-1 and TRBJ1-2; no clear D. The CDR3 totals 13 residues. Germline CDR1 is SQVTM and CDR2 is ANQGSEA. Between the trimmed V and J ends, which lost 2 bases and 0 bases, there was a span of 7 bases. The CDR3 nucleotides are TGCAGCGTTGAACCGGGTGCTAACTATGGCTACACCTTC. Encoded protein: CSVEPGANYGYTF.

The gene calls are TRBV6-1 and TRBJ1-2, with a possible D match to TRBD1 (5 bases). This CDR3 region has 16 residues. Trimming took off 5 bases at V and 4 bases at J, with 20 bases between the two ends. The germline gives CDR1 MNHNS, CDR2 SASEGT. The CDR3 sequence is CASSPTSTGTVYGYTF. Here the CDR3 DNA reads TGTGCCAGCAGTCCGACAAGTACCGGGACCGTCTATGGCTACACCTTC.

This rearrangement joins TRBV19 to TRBJ1-1; TRBD1 matches at 7 bases. The V gene's germline CDR1 is LNHDA and CDR2 SQIVND (reference sequence). V was pared by 3 bases and J by 5 bases, with 9 bases of the junction left unmatched. There are 15 residues in the CDR3. The CDR3 protein is CASSMSGRGRTEAFF. The CDR3 bases are TGTGCCAGTAGTATGTCCGGCAGGGGGAGGACTGAAGCTTTCTTT.

The rearrangement uses TRBV19 and TRBJ1-2; TRBD1 aligns across 9 bases. With V trimmed by 2 bases and J by 4 bases, 5 bases remained unmatched. The germline CDR1 and CDR2 sequences are LNHDA and SQIVND (reference sequence). This CDR3 has 15 residues. CDR3 DNA sequence: TGTGCCAGTAGTATACGGACAGGGGTCCTCTATGGCTACACCTTC. This translates into CASSIRTGVLYGYTF.

V and J are TRBV7-9 and TRBJ2-5; 8 nucleotides agree with TRBD1. V trimming: 5 bases; J trimming: 5 bases; junction bases outside the gene matches: 13. The CDR3 has 16 residues. CDR1 and CDR2 from the germline V gene are SEHNR and FQNEAQ (reference sequence). CDR3 amino acids: CASSASQPDREETQYF. The CDR3, as DNA: TGTGCCAGCAGCGCATCTCAACCGGACAGGGAGGAGACCCAGTACTTC.

This clonotype was counted ten times or more. This chain uses TRBV10-3 with TRBJ1-2; maybe TRBD1 (5 bases). The CDR3 is 13 amino acids. V lost 2 bases and J 3 bases, leaving 7 bases between the germline ends. The germline V gene has CDR1 ENHRY and CDR2 SYGVKD. Here the CDR3 reads CAISERGDYGYTF. The CDR3 nucleotides are TGTGCCATCAGTGAGCGGGGGGACTATGGCTACACCTTC.

This clonotype was counted many times. This chain uses TRBV12-3 or TRBV12-4 with TRBJ2-7; unclear D gene. This CDR3 has 12 amino acids. The ends were cut back, 8 bases at V and 1 base at J, with 9 bases in the middle. The DNA of the CDR3 is TGTGCCAGCGCCTCACTATCCTACGAGCAGTACTTC. Translating gives CASASLSYEQYF.

This clonotype was seen only a few times. The chain combines TRBV5-4 with TRBJ1-5; D perhaps matches TRBD1 (5 bases). The CDR3 is made up of 17 amino acids. Germline V CDR1 and CDR2: SGHNT, YYREEE (reference sequence). The V and J ends lost 0 bases and 1 base respectively, with 14 bases between them. CDR3 amino acids: CASSLAGGIASNQPQHF. The CDR3 region has the DNA TGTGCCAGCAGCTTGGCTGGGGGGATAGCAAGCAATCAGCCCCAGCATTTT.

This chain connects TRBV5-1 to TRBJ1-1, with a tentative D call TRBD1 (5 bases). The ends were cut back, 1 base at V and 4 bases at J, with 11 bases in the middle. Germline V lookup: CDR1 SGHRS, CDR2 YFSETQ. The CDR3 sequence is 14 residues long. In nucleotides, the CDR3 is TGCGCCAGCAGCTTGTTCGGCGGGGGCACTGAAGCTTTCTTT. The encoded protein is CASSLFGGGTEAFF.

The chain recombines TRBV6-1 with TRBJ1-1; no firm D call. V gave up 5 bases and J gave up 0 bases, with 10 bases separating them. The CDR3 loop spans 14 amino acids. Germline V gene sequence: CDR1 MNHNS, CDR2 SASEGT. The DNA for the CDR3 is TGTGCCAGCAGTACTACAGTCATGAACACTGAAGCTTTCTTT. Protein sequence: CASSTTVMNTEAFF.

This clonotype has ten or more counts. The chain couples TRBV19 to TRBJ2-6; TRBD1 might be the D (6 bases). Germline CDR1 is LNHDA and CDR2 is SQIVND (reference sequence). The CDR3 totals 18 residues. V lost 4 bases, J lost 0 bases, and 16 bases lay in between. CDR3 nucleotides: TGTGCCAGTAGTAACCCACAGGACAGTTACTCTGGGGCCAACGTCCTGACTTTC. Protein sequence: CASSNPQDSYSGANVLTF.

This clonotype occurred once. The chain carries TRBV12-3 or TRBV12-4 and TRBJ2-3; 12 nucleotides line up with TRBD2. This CDR3 comprises 12 residues. Losses at the gene ends were 6 bases for V and 10 bases for J; bases not matched to a gene: 2. As DNA, the CDR3 is TGTGCCAGCAGCTCTAGCGGGGGGGCGCAGTATTTT. Its protein product is CASSSSGGAQYF.

This clonotype was found many times. The chain is built from TRBV10-1 and TRBJ1-1; D not certain. The V end was cut by 5 bases, the J end by 5 bases, with 6 bases between. The CDR3 consists of 11 residues. CDR1 WNHNN and CDR2 SYGVQD come from the germline V gene (reference sequence). This CDR3 is CASSPGTEAFF. CDR3 coding DNA: TGCGCCAGCAGTCCCGGGACTGAAGCTTTCTTT.

As concerns this clonotype: This likely comes from a read error, as the CDR3 has no conserved phenylalanine or tryptophan at its end. The DNA is left out, because the CDR3 cannot be placed on it with certainty; the CDR3 is given as TCRdb lists it. The CDR3 loop reads CASIQTGEDY. The chain joins TRBV25-1 to TRBJ1-2; the D call TRBD1 from the table was never checked on the DNA. With termini counted, the CDR3 has 10 amino acids. CDR1 is MGHDK, CDR2 SYGVNS, per germline.

The rearrangement links TRBV10-1 to TRBJ2-3; D possibly corresponds to TRBD1 (5 bases). V shed 4 bases and J shed 5 bases, with 19 bases lying between them. CDR1 is WNHNN and CDR2 is SYGVQD in the germline V gene (reference sequence). The CDR3 sequence is 16 residues long. The CDR3 loop is CASSASPTGRLDTQYF. As DNA, the CDR3 is TGCGCCAGCAGTGCCTCCCCCACAGGCCGTCTAGATACGCAGTATTTT.